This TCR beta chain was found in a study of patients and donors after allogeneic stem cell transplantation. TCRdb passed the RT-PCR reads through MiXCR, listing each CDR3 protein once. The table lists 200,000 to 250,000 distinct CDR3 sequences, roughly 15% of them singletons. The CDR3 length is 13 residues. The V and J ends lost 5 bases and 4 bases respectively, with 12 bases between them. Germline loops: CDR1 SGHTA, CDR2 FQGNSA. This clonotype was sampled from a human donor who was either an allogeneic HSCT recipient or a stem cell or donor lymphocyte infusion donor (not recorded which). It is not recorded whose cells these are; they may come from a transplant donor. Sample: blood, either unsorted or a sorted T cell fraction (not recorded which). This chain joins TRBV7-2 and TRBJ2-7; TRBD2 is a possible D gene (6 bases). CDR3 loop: CASSRGTTYEQYF. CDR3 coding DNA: TGTGCCAGCAGCCGCGGGACCACTTACGAGCAGTACTTC.